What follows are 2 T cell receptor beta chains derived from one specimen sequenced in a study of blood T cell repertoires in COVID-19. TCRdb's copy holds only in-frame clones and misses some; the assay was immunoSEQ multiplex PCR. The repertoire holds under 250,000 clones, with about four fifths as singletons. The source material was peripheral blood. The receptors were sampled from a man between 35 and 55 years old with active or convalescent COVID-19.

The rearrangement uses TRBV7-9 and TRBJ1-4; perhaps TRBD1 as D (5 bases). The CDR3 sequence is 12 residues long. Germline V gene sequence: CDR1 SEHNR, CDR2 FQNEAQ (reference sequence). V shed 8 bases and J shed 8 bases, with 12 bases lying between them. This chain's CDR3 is CASGAGQEKLFF. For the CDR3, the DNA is TGTGCCAGCGGGGCAGGGCAGGAAAAACTGTTTTTT.

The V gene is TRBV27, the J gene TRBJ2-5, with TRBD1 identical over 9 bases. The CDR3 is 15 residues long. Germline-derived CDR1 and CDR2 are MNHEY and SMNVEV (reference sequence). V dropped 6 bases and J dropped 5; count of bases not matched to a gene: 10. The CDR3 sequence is CASSTLRDREETQYF. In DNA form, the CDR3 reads TGTGCCAGCAGCACACTCCGGGACAGGGAGGAGACCCAGTACTTC.